Here is one T cell receptor beta chain with its context. No antigen is known for it. Germline V lookup: CDR1 SGHVS, CDR2 FQNEAQ. The CDR3 has 16 residues. Trimming took off 1 base at V and 1 base at J, with 11 bases between the two ends. It was with 60 Vbeta and 13 Jbeta primers that the PCR ran. Data came from immunoSEQ multiplex PCR; TCRdb stores just in-frame clones and leaves some out. The sample has over 100,000 clones; about four fifths are singletons. This record comes from a study of cytomegalovirus exposure and HLA in healthy donors. Study results and limitations: Sequence variants that were highly shared formed a cluster that was likely a sequencing artifact. Later on, a genetic analysis was performed. It linked a missense variant in DCLRE1C with V- and J-gene trimming of TCR beta. Prior analysis indicated that the majority of TCR beta V segments exhibited productivity approximately 90% or approximately 30% of the time.

The sequencing input was PBMCs. This clonotype was obtained from a man younger than 40 in good health and CMV-seropositive. This sequence joins TRBV7-8 and TRBJ2-1; D perhaps matches TRBD1 (6 bases). In DNA form, the CDR3 reads TGTGCCAGCAGCTTAGGGACAGTATTATCCTACAATGAGCAGTTCTTC. This gives the protein CASSLGTVLSYNEQFF.